The 7 T cell receptor beta chains below were found in one sample sequenced in a study of CD8+ T cells in alopecia areata (dated 2018 in TCRdb). The library relied on the immunoSEQ multiplex PCR assay. RNA was extracted from all samples and reverse transcribed into cDNA as template for TCR sequencing. What TCRdb holds here is the immuneACCESS table cut down to in-frame rearrangements. Part of the clones is not present; checked against another copy, under half of the missing clones reflect an unresolved V gene, and the others are unexplained. Present in this sample are 200,000 to 250,000 clones, about two fifths of which were seen just once. The top ten clonotypes cover about 0.48% of the sample. Taken with the paper, the label for treatment or condition translates to: oral pan-JAK inhibitor, 5-10 mg twice daily. Sequencing used CD4+ T cells sorted from blood, obtained between weeks 30 and 35, from a patient treated with tofacitinib. The receptors originated from a human donor with alopecia areata.

V usage is TRBV5-1 and J usage is TRBJ2-7; D remains unclear. The CDR3 has 13 amino acids. The germline CDR1 and CDR2 sequences are SGHRS and YFSETQ. V gave up 0 bases and J gave up 3 bases, with 7 bases separating them. In DNA, the CDR3 is TGCGCCAGCAGCTTGGACGGATACTACGAGCAGTACTTC. Translating it yields CASSLDGYYEQYF.

V and J are TRBV30 and TRBJ2-3; 8 nucleotides align to TRBD2. This CDR3 spans 14 amino acids. Germline CDR1 is GTSNPN and CDR2 is SVGIG (reference sequence). V was pared by 5 bases and J by 4 bases, with 8 bases of the junction left unmatched. CDR3 nucleotide sequence: TGTGCCTGGGACAAAAGCGGGGGCGCAGATACGCAGTATTTT. Encoded protein: CAWDKSGGADTQYF.

The chain links TRBV7-8 to TRBJ1-4; 11 bases are a match to TRBD1. Germline assignment: CDR1 SGHVS and CDR2 FQNEAQ. The CDR3 contains 15 residues. With 5 bases clipped from V and 8 bases from J, the junction kept 7 bases outside the gene matches. CDR3 amino acids: CASSPRDRGAEKLFF. Written as DNA, the CDR3 is TGTGCCAGCAGCCCCCGGGACAGGGGGGCAGAAAAACTGTTTTTT. The full variable domain, in which reference TRBV7-8 and TRBJ1-4 provide the parts outside the CDR3, is GAGVSQSPRYKVAKRGQDVALRCDPISGHVSLFWYQQALGQGPEFLTYFQNEAQLDKSGLPSDRFFAERPEGSVSTLKIQRTQQEDSAVYLCASSPRDRGAEKLFFGSGTQLSVL.

This clone occurred a few times. The chain employs TRBV30 and TRBJ2-3, with TRBD2 identical over 8 bases. The trim removed 5 bases at V and 3 bases at J, leaving 10 bases unmatched. The CDR3 loop spans 15 amino acids. CDR1 is GTSNPN and CDR2 is SVGIG in the germline V gene (reference sequence). The CDR3, as DNA: TGTGCCTGGGGAACGTGGGTAGCGGGAACAGATACGCAGTATTTT. It specifies CAWGTWVAGTDTQYF. Filled out from reference TRBV30 and TRBJ2-3, the complete variable domain reads SQTIHQWPATLVQPVGSPLSLECTVEGTSNPNLYWYRQAAGRGLQLLFYSVGIGQISSEVPQNLSASRPQDRQFILSSKKLLLSDSGFYLCAWGTWVAGTDTQYFGPGTRLTVL.

This clone was recorded a few times. The chain links TRBV29-1 to TRBJ2-1, with 7 bases that match TRBD2. Germline CDR1 is SQVTM and CDR2 is ANQGSEA. There are 13 residues in the CDR3. J lost 9 bases, V lost 8 bases, and 13 bases had no gene match. In DNA form, the CDR3 reads TGCAGCTTGGGGAGGGTTCTAGACGGTGAGCAGTTCTTC. It is translated as CSLGRVLDGEQFF.

The J gene is TRBJ2-3, the V gene TRBV29-1; D is undetermined. V gave up 6 bases and J gave up 0 bases, with 7 bases separating them. This CDR3 region has 12 residues. Germline values: CDR1 SQVTM, CDR2 ANQGSEA. The CDR3 DNA reads as TGCAGCGTAGATGAGAGCACAGATACGCAGTATTTT. Translating it yields CSVDESTDTQYF.

This chain links TRBV19 with TRBJ2-3; 8 positions match TRBD1. V was pared by 6 bases and J by 2 bases, with 4 bases of the junction left unmatched. The V gene's germline CDR1 is LNHDA and CDR2 SQIVND (reference sequence). The CDR3 is 14 amino acids. CDR3 nucleotide sequence: TGTGCCAGTAGAGGACAGGGTGCCACAGATACGCAGTATTTT. It is translated as CASRGQGATDTQYF.